The source of this T cell receptor (beta chain) is a study of OX40 agonist ivuxolimab in advanced cancers. The repertoire was sequenced with immunoSEQ multiplex PCR; TCRdb's copy has only in-frame clones and lacks some. The table lists some 74,000 clones, more than 90% of them singletons, with approximately 7.7% in the top ten. The study's findings and limits: It was also the case that some nonresponders had low normalized T-cell clonal expansion.

Trimming cost V 1 base and J 0 bases, with 10 bases left between them. The V gene's germline CDR1 is MNHEY and CDR2 SVGAGI. The CDR3 is 15 amino acids. This clone was seen more than once but under ten times. The antigen remains unidentified. Source: CD4+ or CD8+ T cells sorted from blood, taken in a trial of the OX40 agonist ivuxolimab. The chain recombines TRBV6-5 with TRBJ2-7; D remains unclear. The clonotype was recovered from an adult with an advanced solid tumor such as melanoma, head and neck, liver or kidney cancer. As DNA, the CDR3 is TGTGCCAGCAGTTACTTCGGCACGAACTCCTACGAGCAGTACTTC. This translates into CASSYFGTNSYEQYF.